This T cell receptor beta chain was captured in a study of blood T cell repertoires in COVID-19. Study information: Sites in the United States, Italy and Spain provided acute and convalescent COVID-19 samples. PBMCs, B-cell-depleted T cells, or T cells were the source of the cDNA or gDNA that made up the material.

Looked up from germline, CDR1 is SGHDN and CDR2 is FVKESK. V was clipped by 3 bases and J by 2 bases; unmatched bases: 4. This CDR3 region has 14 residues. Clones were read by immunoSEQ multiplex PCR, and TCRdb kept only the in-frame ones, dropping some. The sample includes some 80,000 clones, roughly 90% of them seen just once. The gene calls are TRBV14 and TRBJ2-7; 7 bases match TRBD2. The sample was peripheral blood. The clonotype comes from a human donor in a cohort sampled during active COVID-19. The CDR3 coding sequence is TGTGCCAGCAGCCAGGGCCGGGGGGCCTACGAGCAGTACTTC. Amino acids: CASSQGRGAYEQYF.